One T cell receptor (beta chain) is described in this entry. The table lists this clonotype with a few counts. This receptor's antigen is unknown. No base-level quality is on record; no much larger clone is a single base apart. This sample's treatment or condition label indicates: allogeneic hematopoietic cell transplantation with graft depleted of TCRalphabeta T cells and CD19 B cells. The transplant recipients were children given TCRalphabeta/CD19-depleted allogeneic hematopoietic cell grafts. From the germline V gene, CDR1 is SGHDT and CDR2 is YYEEEE. V loses 0 bases, J loses 0 bases, and the germline ends lie 7 bases apart. The CDR3 starts with the cysteine, ends with the phenylalanine, and has 15 residues. The retained sequence is limited to the CDR3, 45 bases, with the frame set at the first base. Library prep was done by PCR. Sequencer: Illumina HiSeq 2500. Molecular barcoding was employed in the preparation of TCR libraries, with unique molecular identifiers being used to normalize TCRbeta repertoire quantification. The public reads were reanalyzed by TCRdb: fastp trimming at Q25, MiXCR alignment, in-frame beta chains only. Rows are combined by CDR3 protein, so each entry shows the most common genes and DNA. A total of more than 500,000 distinct CDR3 sequences appear in this sample, approximately 10% of them only once. The ten largest clonotypes hold 13% to 15% of the sample.

The data were obtained in a study of T-cell reconstitution after alpha-beta-depleted transplantation in children (dated by TCRdb to 2015 to 2016). For the study in its entirety: Using TCR repertoire profiling, the study quantitatively followed how T-cell immune reconstitution unfolded in children after TCRalphabeta/CD19-depleted allogeneic hematopoietic cell transplantation. What the work shows at the level of the full study, not this receptor alone: In some patients, the high TCRbeta diversity seen at day 60 was put down to recipient T cells and intrathymic progenitors that had survived conditioning. Hyperexpanded clone frequencies declined over subsequent months; after one year, T-cell counts and TCRbeta diversity were mostly attributed to newly produced T cells. About two months after transplant, the apparently early recovery of alphabetaT-cell counts reportedly depended on just several hundred clones that had expanded rapidly and came from non-depleted graft cells.

The receptor's source is a female patient aged 2 to 10 who had a stem cell transplant for aplastic anemia, so the T cells may come from the graft donor. The chain is assembled from TRBV5-6 and TRBJ1-3, with no confidently assigned D gene. The specimen was PBMCs, mostly from graft donor cells, collected 180 days after TCRalphabeta/CD19-depleted stem cell transplant. The DNA sequence is TGTGCCAGCAGCTTGGGTCAGCTCTCTGGAAACACCATATATTTT. This codes for CASSLGQLSGNTIYF.